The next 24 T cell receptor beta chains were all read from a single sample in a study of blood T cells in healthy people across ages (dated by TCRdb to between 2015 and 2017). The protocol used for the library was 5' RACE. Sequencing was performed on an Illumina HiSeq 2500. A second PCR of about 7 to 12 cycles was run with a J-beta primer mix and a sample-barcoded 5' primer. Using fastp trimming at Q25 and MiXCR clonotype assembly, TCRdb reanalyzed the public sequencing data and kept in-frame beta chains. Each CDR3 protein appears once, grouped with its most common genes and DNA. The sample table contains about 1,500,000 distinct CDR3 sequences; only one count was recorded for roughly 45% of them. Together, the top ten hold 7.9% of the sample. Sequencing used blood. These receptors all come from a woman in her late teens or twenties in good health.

The CDR3 sequence is CSARNHVSGNSPLHF. The CDR3 DNA reads as TGCAGTGCTAGGAATCACGTTAGTGGAAATTCACCCCTCCACTTT. This sequence joins TRBV20-1 and TRBJ1-6; D remains ambiguous. The CDR3 contains 15 residues. The V and J ends lost 3 bases and 7 bases respectively, with 16 bases between them. Germline assignment: CDR1 DFQATT and CDR2 SNEGSKA (reference sequence).

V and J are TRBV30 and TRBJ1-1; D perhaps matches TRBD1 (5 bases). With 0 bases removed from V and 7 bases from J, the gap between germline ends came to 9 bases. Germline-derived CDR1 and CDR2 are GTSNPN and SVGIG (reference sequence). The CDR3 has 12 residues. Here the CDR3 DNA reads TGTGCCTGGAGTGTCCACAGGAGTGAAGCTTTCTTT. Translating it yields CAWSVHRSEAFF.

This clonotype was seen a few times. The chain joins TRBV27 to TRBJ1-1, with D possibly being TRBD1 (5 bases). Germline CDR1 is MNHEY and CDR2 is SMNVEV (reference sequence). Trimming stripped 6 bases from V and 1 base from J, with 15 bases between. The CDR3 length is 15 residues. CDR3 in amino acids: CASSPWGGTNTEAFF. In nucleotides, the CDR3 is TGTGCCAGCAGCCCCTGGGGCGGCACGAACACTGAAGCTTTCTTT.

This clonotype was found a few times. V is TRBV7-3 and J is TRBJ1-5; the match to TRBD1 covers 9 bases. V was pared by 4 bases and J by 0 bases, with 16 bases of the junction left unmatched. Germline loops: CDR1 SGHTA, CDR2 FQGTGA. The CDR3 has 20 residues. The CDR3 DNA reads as TGTGCCAGCAGCTCAATCATCACAGGGGGCTCGTCGGATAGCAATCAGCCCCAGCATTTT. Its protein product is CASSSIITGGSSDSNQPQHF.

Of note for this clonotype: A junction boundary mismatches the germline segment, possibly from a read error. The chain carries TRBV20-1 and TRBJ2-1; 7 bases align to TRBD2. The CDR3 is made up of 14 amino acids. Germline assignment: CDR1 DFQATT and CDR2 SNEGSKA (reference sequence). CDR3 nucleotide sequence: TGCAGTGCAGGCGGGGGTGGCTCCTACAATGAGAAGTTCTTC. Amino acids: CSAGGGGSYNEKFF.

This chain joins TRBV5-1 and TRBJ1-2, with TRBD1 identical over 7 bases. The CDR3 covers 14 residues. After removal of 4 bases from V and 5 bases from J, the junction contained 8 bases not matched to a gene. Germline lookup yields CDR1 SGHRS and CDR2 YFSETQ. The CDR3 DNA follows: TGCGCCAGCAGCCCTGACAGGGTAGGGTATGGCTACACCTTC. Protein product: CASSPDRVGYGYTF.

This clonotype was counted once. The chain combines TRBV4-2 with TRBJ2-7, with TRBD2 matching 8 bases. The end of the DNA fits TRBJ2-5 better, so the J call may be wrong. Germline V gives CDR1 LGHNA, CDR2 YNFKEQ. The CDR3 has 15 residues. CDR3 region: CASGPVLAAGETQYF. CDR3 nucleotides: TGTGCCAGCGGACCGGTACTAGCGGCAGGAGAGACCCAGTACTTC.

CDR3 amino acids: CASSEAALGGYEQFF. In DNA, the CDR3 is TGCGCCAGCAGTGAGGCGGCCCTAGGCGGTTATGAGCAGTTCTTC. The rearrangement links TRBV10-1 to TRBJ2-1, with no clear D. This CDR3 comprises 15 residues. Deletions cut 2 bases from V and 8 bases from J, with 16 bases between. The V gene's germline CDR1 is WNHNN and CDR2 SYGVQD (reference sequence).

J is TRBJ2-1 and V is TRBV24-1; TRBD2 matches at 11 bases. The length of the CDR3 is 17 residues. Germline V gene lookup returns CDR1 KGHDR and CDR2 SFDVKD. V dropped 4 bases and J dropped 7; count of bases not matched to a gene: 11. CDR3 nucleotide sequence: TGTGCCACCAGTGAGGGGCCAACTAGCGGGAGAACTAATGAGCAGTTCTTC. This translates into CATSEGPTSGRTNEQFF.

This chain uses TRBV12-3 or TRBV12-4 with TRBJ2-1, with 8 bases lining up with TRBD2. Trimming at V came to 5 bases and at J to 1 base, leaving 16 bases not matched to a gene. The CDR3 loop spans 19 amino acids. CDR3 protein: CASSPGTSGSRFSYNEQFF. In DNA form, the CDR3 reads TGTGCCAGCAGTCCCGGGACTAGTGGGAGCCGATTTTCCTACAATGAGCAGTTCTTC.

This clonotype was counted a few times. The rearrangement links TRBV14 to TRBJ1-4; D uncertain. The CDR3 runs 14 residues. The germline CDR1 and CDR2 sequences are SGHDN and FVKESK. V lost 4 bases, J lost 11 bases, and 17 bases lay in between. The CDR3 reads CASSRATAGMKLFF. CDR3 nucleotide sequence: TGTGCCAGCAGCCGGGCCACCGCCGGGATGAAACTGTTTTTT. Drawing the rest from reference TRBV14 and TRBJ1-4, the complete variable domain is EAGVTQFPSHSVIEKGQTVTLRCDPISGHDNLYWYRRVMGKEIKFLLHFVKESKQDESGMPNNRFLAERTGGTYSTLKVQPAELEDSGVYFCASSRATAGMKLFFGSGTQLSVL.

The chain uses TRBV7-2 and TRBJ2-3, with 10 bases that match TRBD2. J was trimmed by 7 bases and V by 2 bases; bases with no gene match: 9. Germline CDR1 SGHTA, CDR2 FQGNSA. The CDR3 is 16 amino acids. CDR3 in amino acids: CASSLRLAGGTNTQYF. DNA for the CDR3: TGTGCCAGCAGCTTACGGTTAGCGGGAGGAACAAATACGCAGTATTTT.

The CDR3 protein is CASSFVAGLAGDEQYF. The CDR3 bases are TGTGCCAGCAGCTTCGTAGCGGGACTAGCGGGAGACGAGCAGTACTTC. The chain is built from TRBV11-1 and TRBJ2-7; 14 bases fit TRBD2. This CDR3 comprises 16 residues. Losses at the gene ends were 3 bases for V and 5 bases for J; bases not matched to a gene: 6. The germline gives CDR1 SGHAT, CDR2 FQDESV (reference sequence).

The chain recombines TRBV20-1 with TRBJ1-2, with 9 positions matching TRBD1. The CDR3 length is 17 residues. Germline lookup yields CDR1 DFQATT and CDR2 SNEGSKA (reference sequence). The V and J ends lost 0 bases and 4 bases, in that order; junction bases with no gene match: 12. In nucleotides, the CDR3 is TGCAGTGCTAGAGATGCCTCGGGACAGGGAACGAGCTATGGCTACACCTTC. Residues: CSARDASGQGTSYGYTF.

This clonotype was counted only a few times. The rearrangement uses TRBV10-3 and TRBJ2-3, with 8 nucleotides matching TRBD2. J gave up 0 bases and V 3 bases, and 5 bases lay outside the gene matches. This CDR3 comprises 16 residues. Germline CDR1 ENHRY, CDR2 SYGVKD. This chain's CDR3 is CAISDLAGASTDTQYF. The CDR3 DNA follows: TGTGCCATCAGTGACCTAGCGGGCGCAAGCACAGATACGCAGTATTTT.

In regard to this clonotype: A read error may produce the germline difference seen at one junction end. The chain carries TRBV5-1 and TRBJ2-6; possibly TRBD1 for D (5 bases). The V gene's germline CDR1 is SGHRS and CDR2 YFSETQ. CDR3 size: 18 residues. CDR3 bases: TGCGCCAGCAGCCGCACAGGAGAACTGTCCTCTGGGGCCAACGTCCCGACTTTC. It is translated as CASSRTGELSSGANVPTF.

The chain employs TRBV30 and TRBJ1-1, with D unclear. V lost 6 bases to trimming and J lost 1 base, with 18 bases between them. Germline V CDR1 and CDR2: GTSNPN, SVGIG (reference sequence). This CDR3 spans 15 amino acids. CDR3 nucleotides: TGTGCCTGCCCTAACCTCCCTCGGGGGAACACTGAAGCTTTCTTT. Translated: CACPNLPRGNTEAFF.

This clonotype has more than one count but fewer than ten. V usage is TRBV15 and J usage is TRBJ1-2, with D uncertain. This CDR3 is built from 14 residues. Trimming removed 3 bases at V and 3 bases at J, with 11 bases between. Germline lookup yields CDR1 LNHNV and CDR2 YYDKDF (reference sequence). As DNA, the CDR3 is TGTGCCACCAGCAGTCATAGAGCCGACTATGGCTACACCTTC. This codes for CATSSHRADYGYTF.

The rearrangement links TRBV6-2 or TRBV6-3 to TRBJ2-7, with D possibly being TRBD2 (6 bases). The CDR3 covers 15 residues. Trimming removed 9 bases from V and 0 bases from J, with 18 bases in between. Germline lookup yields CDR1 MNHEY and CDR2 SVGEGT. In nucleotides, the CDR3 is TGTGCCAGTACCAAACGGGGACTCCGCTCCTACGAGCAGTACGTC. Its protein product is CASTKRGLRSYEQYV.

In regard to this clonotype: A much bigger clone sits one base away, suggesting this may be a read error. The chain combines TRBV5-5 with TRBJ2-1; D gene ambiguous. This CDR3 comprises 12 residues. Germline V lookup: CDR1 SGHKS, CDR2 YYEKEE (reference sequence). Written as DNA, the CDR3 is TGTGCCGGCAGCTTGTGGCAGACAGAGCAGTTCTTC. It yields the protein CAGSLWQTEQFF.

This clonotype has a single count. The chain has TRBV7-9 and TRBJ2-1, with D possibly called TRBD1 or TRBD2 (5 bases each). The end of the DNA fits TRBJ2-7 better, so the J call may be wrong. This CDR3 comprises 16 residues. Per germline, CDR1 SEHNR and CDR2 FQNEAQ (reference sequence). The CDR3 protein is CASSLGGRGGPNEQYF. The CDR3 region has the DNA TGTGCCAGCAGCTTAGGGGGACGAGGAGGTCCCAATGAGCAGTACTTC.

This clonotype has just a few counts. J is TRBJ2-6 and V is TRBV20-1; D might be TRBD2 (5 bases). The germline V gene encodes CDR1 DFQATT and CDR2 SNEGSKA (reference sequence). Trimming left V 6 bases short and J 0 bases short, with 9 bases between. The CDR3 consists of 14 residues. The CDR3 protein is CSAVRGSGANVLTF. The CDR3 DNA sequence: TGCAGTGCCGTCCGGGGCTCTGGGGCCAACGTCCTGACTTTC.

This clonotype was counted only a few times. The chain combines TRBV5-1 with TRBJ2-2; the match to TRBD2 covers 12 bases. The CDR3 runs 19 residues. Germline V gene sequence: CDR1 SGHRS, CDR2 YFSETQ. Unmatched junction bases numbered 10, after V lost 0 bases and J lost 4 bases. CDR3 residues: CASSLGTGLAGFGTGELFF. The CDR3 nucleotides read TGCGCCAGCAGCTTGGGTACCGGACTAGCGGGATTTGGCACCGGGGAGCTGTTTTTT.

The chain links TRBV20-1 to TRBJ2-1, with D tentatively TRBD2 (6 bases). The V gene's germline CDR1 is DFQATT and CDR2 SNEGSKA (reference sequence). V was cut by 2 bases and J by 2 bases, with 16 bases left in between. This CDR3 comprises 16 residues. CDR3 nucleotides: TGCAGTGCTAGACGCCCCGGTAGCGGAGCCTACAATGAGCAGTTCTTC. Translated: CSARRPGSGAYNEQFF.